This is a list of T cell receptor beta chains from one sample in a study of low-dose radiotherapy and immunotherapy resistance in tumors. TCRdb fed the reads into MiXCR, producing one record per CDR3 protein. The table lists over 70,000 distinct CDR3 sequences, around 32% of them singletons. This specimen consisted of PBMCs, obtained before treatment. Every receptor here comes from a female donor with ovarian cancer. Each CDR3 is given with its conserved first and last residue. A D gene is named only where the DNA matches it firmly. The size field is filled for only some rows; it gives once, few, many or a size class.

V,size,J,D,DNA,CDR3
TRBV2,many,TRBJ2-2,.,TGTGCCAGCATGCCGGGGGCGCGGGTATCCGGGGAGCTGTTTTTT,CASMPGARVSGELFF
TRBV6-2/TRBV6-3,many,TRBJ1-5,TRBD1,TGTGCCAGCAGTTACTCCGGACAGGGGAGTCAGCCCCAGCATTTT,CASSYSGQGSQPQHF
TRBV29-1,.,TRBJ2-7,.,TGCAGCGTTAGGACAGCGTACGAGCAGTACTTC,CSVRTAYEQYF
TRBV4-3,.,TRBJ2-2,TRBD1,TGCGCCAGCAGCCCTAGACAGGGACCCGGGGAGCTGTTTTTT,CASSPRQGPGELFF
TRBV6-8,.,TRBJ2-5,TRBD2,TGTGCCAGCAGTTCTAGCGGGCGAGGGACCCAGTACTTC,CASSSSGRGTQYF
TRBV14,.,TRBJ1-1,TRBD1,TGTGCCAGCAGCCTCAACAGGGGGCACACTGAAGCTTTCTTT,CASSLNRGHTEAFF
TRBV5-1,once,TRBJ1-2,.,TGCGCCAGCAGCTTGGCCGATGGGGGCTACACCTTC,CASSLADGGYTF
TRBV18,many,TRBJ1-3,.,TGTGCCAGCTCACCGAGGGACTCTCGAACTTCTGGAAACACCATATATTTT,CASSPRDSRTSGNTIYF
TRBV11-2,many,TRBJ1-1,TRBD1,TGTGCCAGCAGCTTAAGGGGTCCAGGGGGCGGCACTGAAGCTTTCTTT,CASSLRGPGGGTEAFF
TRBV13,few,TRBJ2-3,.,TGTGCCAGCAGCTTACGGGGGGCCGGTGCAGATACGCAGTATTTT,CASSLRGAGADTQYF
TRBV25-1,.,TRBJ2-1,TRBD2,TGTGCCAGCAGTGAATCGGGACTAGCCGACAATGAGCAGTTCTTC,CASSESGLADNEQFF
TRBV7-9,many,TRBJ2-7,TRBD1,TGTGCCAGCAGCAAGAGGTCACCAGGGACAGGGGGTAACTACGAGCAGTACTTC,CASSKRSPGTGGNYEQYF
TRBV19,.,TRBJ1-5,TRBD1,TGTGCCAGTAGTACAACAGGGGTAATCAGCAATCAGCCCCAGCATTTT,CASSTTGVISNQPQHF
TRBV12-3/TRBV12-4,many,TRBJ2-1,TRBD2,TGTGCCAGCAGTTTCTCGCGAGGGCGGGGGTACAATGAGCAGTTCTTC,CASSFSRGRGYNEQFF
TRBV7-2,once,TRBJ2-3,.,TGTGCCAGCAGCTTAGCGTCGGGGGAAGTTGGTACGCAGTATTTT,CASSLASGEVGTQYF
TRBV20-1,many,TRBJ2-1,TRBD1,TGCAGTGCTAGAGACAGGGGGCATGAGCAGTTCTTC,CSARDRGHEQFF
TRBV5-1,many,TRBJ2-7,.,TGCGCCAGCAGCTCAGCGGGCTACTCCTACGAGCAGTACTTC,CASSSAGYSYEQYF
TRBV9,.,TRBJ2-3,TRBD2,TGTGCCAGCAACCGAGCGGGGAACATTATCACAGATACGCAGTATTTT,CASNRAGNIITDTQYF
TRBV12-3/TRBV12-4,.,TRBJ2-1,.,TGTGCCAGCAGTTTAACTATCCGCGGCGAGCAGTTCTTC,CASSLTIRGEQFF
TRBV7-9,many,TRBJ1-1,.,TGTGCCAGCAGCTTTTCAGGAGGTGAAGCTTTCTTT,CASSFSGGEAFF
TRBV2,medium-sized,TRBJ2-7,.,TGTGCCAGCAGGGGGGGCGTGGGCCCTGGGCCCTACGAGCAGTACTTC,CASRGGVGPGPYEQYF
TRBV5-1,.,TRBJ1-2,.,TGCGCCAGCAGCTTGGATAACCCCAGGGTCTCCTCTTACGGCTACACCTTC,CASSLDNPRVSSYGYTF
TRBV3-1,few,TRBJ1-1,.,TGTGCCAGCAGCCAAGACGTGGCGGGCACTGAAGCTTTCTTT,CASSQDVAGTEAFF
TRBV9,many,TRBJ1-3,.,TGTGCCAGCAGCGTAGCTACGCCGGAGATACTCTCTGGAAACACCATATATTTT,CASSVATPEILSGNTIYF
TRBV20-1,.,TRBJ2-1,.,TGCAGTTCAAGGGGGAATGAGCAGTTCTTC,CSSRGNEQFF
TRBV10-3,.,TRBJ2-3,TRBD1,TGTGCCATCAGAACCGGGACAGGGGTGGCTGATACGCAGTATTTT,CAIRTGTGVADTQYF
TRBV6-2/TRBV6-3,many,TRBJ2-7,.,TGTGCCAGCAGTTATTGGGACGTGTTTTCCTACGAGCAGTACTTC,CASSYWDVFSYEQYF
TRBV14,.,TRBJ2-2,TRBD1,TGTGCCAGCAGATCCGGGACAGGGTACACCGGGGAGCTGTTTTTT,CASRSGTGYTGELFF
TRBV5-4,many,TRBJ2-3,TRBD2,TGTGCCAGCAGCTCCCGAGGACTAGTTTTTACAGATACGCAGTATTTT,CASSSRGLVFTDTQYF
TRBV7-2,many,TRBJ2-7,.,TGTGCCAGCAGTATCGAGGGAGGATCCGGGACTGGCACCTACGAGCAGTACTTC,CASSIEGGSGTGTYEQYF
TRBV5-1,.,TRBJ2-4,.,TGCGCCAGCAGCTTCCCGGGCGAAAACATTCAGTACTTC,CASSFPGENIQYF
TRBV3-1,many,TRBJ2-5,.,TGTGCCAGCAGCCAAAGACACGGGACCCAGTACTTC,CASSQRHGTQYF
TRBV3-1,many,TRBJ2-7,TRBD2,TGTGCCAGCAGCCAAGAACGGGGCGGGAGATCTCAATACGAGCAGTACTTC,CASSQERGGRSQYEQYF
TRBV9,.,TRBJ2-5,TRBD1,TGTGCCAGCAGCGCAGGGGGCGCCTCCCACGAGACCCAGTACTTC,CASSAGGASHETQYF
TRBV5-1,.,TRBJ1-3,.,TGCGCCAGTACTCCGGGACCGAGCTCTGGAAACACCATATATTTT,CASTPGPSSGNTIYF
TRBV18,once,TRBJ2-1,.,TGTGCCACCCAAATGCGGCTAGGCGATGAGCAGTTCTTC,CATQMRLGDEQFF
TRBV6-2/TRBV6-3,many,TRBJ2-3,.,TGTGCCAGCAGTTACGATCCATTGGGGGAGATGAGCACAGATACGCAGTATTTT,CASSYDPLGEMSTDTQYF
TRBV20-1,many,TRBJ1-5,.,TGCAGTGCTAGAGGGGGCAATCAGCCCCAGCATTTT,CSARGGNQPQHF
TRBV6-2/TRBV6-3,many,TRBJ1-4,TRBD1,TGTGCCAGCAGTCACATTACAGGGGGCCGTGAAAAACTGTTTTTT,CASSHITGGREKLFF
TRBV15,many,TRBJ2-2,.,TGTGCCACCAGCAGAGATCAGACGGAGACCGGGGAGCTGTTTTTT,CATSRDQTETGELFF
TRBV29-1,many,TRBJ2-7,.,TGCAGCTATAAATTCAGCTCCTACGAGCAGTACTTC,CSYKFSSYEQYF
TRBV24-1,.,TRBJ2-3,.,TGTGCCACCAGTCAGGGTATTAGGACAGATACGCAGTATTTT,CATSQGIRTDTQYF
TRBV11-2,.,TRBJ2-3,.,TGTGCCAGCAGCTCGGAGGGGATAGGGCATACGCAGTATTTT,CASSSEGIGHTQYF
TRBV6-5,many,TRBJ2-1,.,TGTGCCAGCAGTACCCAGGGGAATGAGCAGTTCTTC,CASSTQGNEQFF
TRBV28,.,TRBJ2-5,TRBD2,TGTGCCAGCAGTTTACCGCTAGCGGGCCAAGAGACCCAGTACTTC,CASSLPLAGQETQYF
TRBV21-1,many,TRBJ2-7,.,TGTGCCAGCAGCGACAGGGGTCCCAACATCTACGAGCAGTACTTC,CASSDRGPNIYEQYF
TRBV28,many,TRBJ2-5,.,TGTGCCAGCAGTGAACAATGGATCCAAGAGACCCAGTACTTC,CASSEQWIQETQYF
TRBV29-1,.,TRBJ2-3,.,TGCAGCGCCGAGGGGGTTTCTAGCGTTCTCACAGATACGCAGTATTTT,CSAEGVSSVLTDTQYF
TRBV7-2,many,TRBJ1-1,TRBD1,TGTGCCAGCAGCTCGACGGGACAGCTCAACACTGAAGCTTTCTTT,CASSSTGQLNTEAFF
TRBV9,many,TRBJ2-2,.,TGTGCCAGCAGCGCAGGACAGTCCACCGGGGAGCTGTTTTTT,CASSAGQSTGELFF
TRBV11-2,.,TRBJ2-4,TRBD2,TGTGCCAGCAGCTTGGATTCGTTGGGCGGGAGGGACATTCAGTACTTC,CASSLDSLGGRDIQYF
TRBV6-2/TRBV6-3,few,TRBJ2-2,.,TGTGCCAGCAGTTACTCAAGTTTCACCGGGGAGCTGTTTTTT,CASSYSSFTGELFF
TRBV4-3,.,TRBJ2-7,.,TGCGCCAGCAGCCTAGGGCGGGGAGGGGGCTCCTACGAGCAGTACTTC,CASSLGRGGGSYEQYF
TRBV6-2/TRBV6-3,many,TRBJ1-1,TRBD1,TGTGCCAGCAGTTTGGGGACAGGTACTTTGAACACTGAAGCTTTCTTT,CASSLGTGTLNTEAFF
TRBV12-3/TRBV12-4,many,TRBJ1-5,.,TGTGCCAGCAGCCCCGGACTGAATCAGCCCCAGCATTTT,CASSPGLNQPQHF
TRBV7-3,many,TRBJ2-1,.,TGTGCCAGCAGCATGGACAGCCATGAGCAGTTCTTC,CASSMDSHEQFF
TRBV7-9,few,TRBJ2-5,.,TGTGCCAGCAGCTTAGGAAGGAATCGGGAGACCCAGTACTTC,CASSLGRNRETQYF
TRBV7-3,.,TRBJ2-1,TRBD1,TGTGCCAGCAGCGCCGGGACAGGTGCCTACAATGAGCAGTTCTTC,CASSAGTGAYNEQFF
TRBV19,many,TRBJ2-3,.,TGTGCCAGTAGTATAGCAAGGACGGATACGCAGTATTTT,CASSIARTDTQYF
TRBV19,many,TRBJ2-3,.,TGTGCCAGTAGTTTCCGCCCACCGGGCGGGGAAAGCACAGATACGCAGTATTTT,CASSFRPPGGESTDTQYF